The 17 T cell receptor beta chains reported below all come from one sample, sequenced in a study of human T cells and chemical hapten exposure. The time point is: patch test 3, about 24 weeks after DPC sensitization. Documented treatment: therapeutic diphenylcyclopropenone sensitization with weekly scalp DPC. TCRdb called the RACE reads again in MiXCR, with one record for every CDR3 protein. The repertoire includes more than 45,000 distinct CDR3 sequences, around an eighth of them detected once, and roughly 2.4% sits in the top ten. Here the sequenced sample was whole blood, taken in connection with sensitization to the hapten diphenylcyclopropenone (DPC). These receptors were taken from a man younger than 45 with alopecia areata. Some clones in this sample may be carry-over from other donors' samples.

This clonotype was seen at least ten times. V is TRBV5-1 and J is TRBJ2-7; the D is unclear. Trimming removed 5 bases at V and 4 bases at J, with 13 bases between. CDR3 length: 13 residues. Germline CDR1 SGHRS, CDR2 YFSETQ. The CDR3 region is CASRQTFGYEQYF. The CDR3 DNA reads TGCGCCAGCAGACAGACCTTTGGGTACGAGCAGTACTTC.

This clonotype has a handful of counts. This sequence joins TRBV4-3 and TRBJ2-5, with 10 bases identical to TRBD1. With V trimmed by 3 bases and J by 4 bases, 5 bases remained unmatched. CDR3 length: 15 amino acids. Germline-derived CDR1 and CDR2 are LGHNA and YSLEER. In nucleotides, the CDR3 is TGCGCCAGCAGCCAGACCTGGACAGGGGGAGAGACCCAGTACTTC. Its protein product is CASSQTWTGGETQYF.

Many counts were recorded for this clonotype. This rearrangement joins TRBV11-3 to TRBJ2-1, with TRBD1 matching 10 bases. CDR1 is SGHNT and CDR2 is YENEEA in the germline V gene. CDR3 length equals 16 residues. With 1 base clipped from V and 8 bases from J, the junction kept 8 bases outside the gene matches. Here the CDR3 reads CASSLGAGTGDDEQFF. The CDR3 DNA sequence: TGTGCCAGCAGCTTAGGTGCCGGGACAGGGGACGATGAGCAGTTCTTC.

The chain employs TRBV7-9 and TRBJ1-2; weak D call: TRBD1 (6 bases). Trimming took 4 bases from V and 3 from J, leaving 15 bases between them. The CDR3 has 15 residues. Germline V CDR1 and CDR2: SEHNR, FQNEAQ (reference sequence). The DNA of the CDR3 is TGTGCCAGCAGCTCCCGGGGCCAGGGGTACTATGGCTACACCTTC. Its translation: CASSSRGQGYYGYTF.

This clonotype was recorded many times. The rearrangement links TRBV27 to TRBJ1-1; TRBD1 might be the D (6 bases). CDR1 and CDR2 from the germline V gene are MNHEY and SMNVEV (reference sequence). The CDR3 consists of 13 residues. Trimming stripped 3 bases from V and 8 bases from J, with 13 bases between. Here the CDR3 reads CASSFATGGEAFF. Here the CDR3 DNA reads TGTGCCAGCAGTTTTGCGACAGGAGGGGAAGCTTTCTTT.

The chain joins TRBV27 to TRBJ2-5, with 10 nucleotides matching TRBD1. Looked up from germline, CDR1 is MNHEY and CDR2 is SMNVEV (reference sequence). V gave up 6 bases and J gave up 5 bases; unmatched junction bases: 15. The CDR3 length is 17 residues. CDR3 residues: CASSIGAGTGEEETQYF. The CDR3 nucleotides read TGTGCCAGCAGCATAGGGGCTGGGACAGGGGAAGAGGAGACCCAGTACTTC.

This chain joins TRBV10-3 and TRBJ1-1; D gene unclear. CDR1 and CDR2 (germline): ENHRY, SYGVKD. The CDR3 contains 13 residues. The V and J ends lost 5 bases and 5 bases respectively, with 12 bases between them. The CDR3 region is CAISTGLGTEAFF. In DNA, the CDR3 is TGTGCCATCAGTACGGGTCTTGGTACTGAAGCTTTCTTT.

This rearrangement joins TRBV7-6 to TRBJ2-1, with 11 bases lining up with TRBD2. Germline V gene data show CDR1 as SGHVS and CDR2 as FNYEAQ. The CDR3 contains 15 residues. Unmatched junction bases numbered 3, after V lost 5 bases and J lost 3 bases. The CDR3 spells CASSPTSGGYNEQFF. As DNA, the CDR3 is TGTGCCAGCAGCCCCACTAGCGGGGGCTACAATGAGCAGTTCTTC. Together with reference TRBV7-6 and TRBJ2-1, the CDR3 gives the full variable domain: GAGVSQSPRYKVTKRGQDVALRCDPISGHVSLYWYRQALGQGPEFLTYFNYEAQQDKSGLPNDRFSAERPEGSISTLTIQRTEQRDSAMYRCASSPTSGGYNEQFFGPGTRLTVL.

The V and J genes are TRBV11-3 and TRBJ2-6; a possible D gene is TRBD1 (6 bases). V was trimmed by 5 bases and J by 0 bases, leaving 17 bases between them. The germline CDR1 and CDR2 sequences are SGHNT and YENEEA. This CDR3 comprises 18 residues. The CDR3 protein is CASSPATGQISGANVLTF. Written as DNA, the CDR3 is TGTGCCAGCAGCCCCGCCACGGGACAAATCTCTGGGGCCAACGTCCTGACTTTC.

The sample holds a few counts of this clonotype. V usage is TRBV7-2 and J usage is TRBJ2-7, with D unclear. V shed 0 bases and J shed 7 bases, with 7 bases lying between them. CDR3 size: 12 residues. Germline CDR1 SGHTA, CDR2 FQGNSA. The CDR3 loop reads CASSLATWEQYF. The CDR3 region has the DNA TGTGCCAGCAGCTTAGCCACGTGGGAGCAGTACTTC.

This clonotype has ten or more counts. The rearrangement links TRBV9 to TRBJ1-5; 8 nucleotides line up with TRBD1. Trimming removed 3 bases from V and 7 bases from J; junction bases left unmatched: 6. There are 14 residues in the CDR3. Germline CDR1 reads SGDLS; CDR2 reads YYNGEE. CDR3 in amino acids: CASSASGGSQPQHF. In DNA, the CDR3 is TGTGCCAGCAGCGCCTCAGGGGGCTCGCAGCCCCAGCATTTT.

This clonotype was seen ten or more times. The chain employs TRBV24-1 and TRBJ2-4; a weak D match, TRBD2 (6 bases). CDR1 KGHDR and CDR2 SFDVKD come from the germline V gene. V shed 4 bases and J shed 0 bases, with 12 bases lying between them. The CDR3 is 16 amino acids. The CDR3: CATSDRDSSAKNIQYF. DNA for the CDR3: TGTGCCACCAGTGACCGGGACTCCTCAGCCAAAAACATTCAGTACTTC.

Details on this clonotype: A much larger clone is a single base away; this may be a read error. The CDR3 end shows no conserved phenylalanine or tryptophan, and so a read error is likely. The chain uses TRBV3-1 and TRBJ2-1; the D gene is possibly TRBD1 (6 bases). Germline CDR1 reads LGHDT; CDR2 reads YNNKEL (reference sequence). CDR3 size: 15 residues. The V end was cut by 5 bases, the J end by 6 bases, with 17 bases between. CDR3 DNA: TGTGCCAGCAGCTACCGACAGGCCATAGGCAATGAGCAGTTCTCC. Amino acid sequence: CASSYRQAIGNEQFS.

This clonotype was detected only a few times. The V call is TRBV6-2 or TRBV6-3, the J call TRBJ2-2; 7 nucleotides align to TRBD2. Germline V CDR1 and CDR2: MNHEY, SVGEGT. After removal of 1 base from V and 6 bases from J, the junction contained 2 bases not matched to a gene. This CDR3 spans 14 amino acids. CDR3 loop: CASSYWEGPGELFF. The CDR3 DNA reads TGTGCCAGCAGTTACTGGGAGGGGCCCGGGGAGCTGTTTTTT.

The chain links TRBV18 to TRBJ1-6; 7 positions match TRBD1. The ends lost 8 bases at V and 5 bases at J; junction bases unmatched: 12. CDR1 is KGHSH, CDR2 LQKENI, per germline. The CDR3 consists of 16 residues. CDR3 region: CASAGAQTGHNSPLHF. CDR3 nucleotide sequence: TGTGCCAGCGCGGGAGCACAGACAGGGCATAATTCACCCCTCCACTTT. Supplemented by reference TRBV18 and TRBJ1-6, the full variable domain reads NAGVMQNPRHLVRRRGQEARLRCSPMKGHSHVYWYRQLPEEGLKFMVYLQKENIIDESGMPKERFSAEFPKEGPSILRIQQVVRGDSAAYFCASAGAQTGHNSPLHFGNGTRLTVT.

In its sample, this clonotype was seen a few times. V gene TRBV6-5 combines with J gene TRBJ1-4; no reliable D call. Germline CDR1 is MNHEY and CDR2 is SVGAGI. V was clipped by 6 bases and J by 8 bases, with 16 bases between them. The CDR3 sequence is 14 residues long. This CDR3 reads CASSTQLYGEKLFF. The CDR3 bases are TGTGCCAGCAGCACCCAATTGTATGGGGAAAAACTGTTTTTT.

This clonotype was counted a few times. The rearrangement links TRBV7-3 to TRBJ2-3; D remains unclear. From germline, CDR1 is SGHTA and CDR2 FQGTGA. CDR3 length equals 14 residues. Trimming pared 0 bases from V and 4 bases from J, leaving 8 bases between. The CDR3 is CASSLTPPPDTQYF. The CDR3 DNA is TGTGCCAGCAGCTTAACCCCTCCTCCAGATACGCAGTATTTT.